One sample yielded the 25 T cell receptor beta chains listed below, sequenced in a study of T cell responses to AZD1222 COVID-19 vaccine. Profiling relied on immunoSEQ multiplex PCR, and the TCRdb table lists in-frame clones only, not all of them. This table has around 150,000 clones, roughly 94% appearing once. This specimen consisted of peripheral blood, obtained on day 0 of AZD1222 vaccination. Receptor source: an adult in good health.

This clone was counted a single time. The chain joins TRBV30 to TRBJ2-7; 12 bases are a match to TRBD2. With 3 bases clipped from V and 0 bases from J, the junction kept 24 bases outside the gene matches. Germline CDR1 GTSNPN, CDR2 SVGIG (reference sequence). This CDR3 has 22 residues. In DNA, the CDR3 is TGTGCCTGGAGGGCAGGGAGGGGGTACGGACTAGCGGGGATAGCCGCCTCCTACGAGCAGTACTTC. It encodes CAWRAGRGYGLAGIAASYEQYF. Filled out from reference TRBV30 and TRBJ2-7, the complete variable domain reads SQTIHQWPATLVQPVGSPLSLECTVEGTSNPNLYWYRQAAGRGLQLLFYSVGIGQISSEVPQNLSASRPQDRQFILSSKKLLLSDSGFYLCAWRAGRGYGLAGIAASYEQYFGPGTRLTVT.

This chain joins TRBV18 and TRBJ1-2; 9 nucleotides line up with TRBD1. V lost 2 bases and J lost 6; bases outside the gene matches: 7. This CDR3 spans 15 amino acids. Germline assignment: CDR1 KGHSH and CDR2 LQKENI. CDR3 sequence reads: CASSPGTGRADGYTF. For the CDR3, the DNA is TGTGCCAGCTCACCAGGGACAGGGAGGGCTGATGGCTACACCTTC.

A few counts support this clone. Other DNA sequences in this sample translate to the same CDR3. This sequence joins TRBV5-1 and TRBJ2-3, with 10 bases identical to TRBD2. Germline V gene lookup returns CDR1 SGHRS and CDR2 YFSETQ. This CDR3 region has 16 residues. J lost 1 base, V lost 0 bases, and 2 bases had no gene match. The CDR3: CASSLGGTSGTDTQYF. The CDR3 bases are TGCGCCAGCAGCTTGGGTGGGACTAGCGGCACAGATACGCAGTATTTT.

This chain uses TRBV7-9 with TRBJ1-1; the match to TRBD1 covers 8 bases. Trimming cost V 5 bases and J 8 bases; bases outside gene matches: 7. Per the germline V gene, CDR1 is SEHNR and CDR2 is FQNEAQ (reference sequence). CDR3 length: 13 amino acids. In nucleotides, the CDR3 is TGTGCCAGCAGCCAAGGACAGGGCTACGAAGCTTTCTTT. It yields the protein CASSQGQGYEAFF.

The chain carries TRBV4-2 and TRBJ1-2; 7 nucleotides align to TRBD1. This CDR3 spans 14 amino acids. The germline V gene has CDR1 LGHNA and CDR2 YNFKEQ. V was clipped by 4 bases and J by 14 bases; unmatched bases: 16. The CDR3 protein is CASSPLGGGGLSTF. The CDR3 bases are TGTGCCAGCAGCCCCCTGGGAGGGGGCGGTCTGAGTACCTTC.

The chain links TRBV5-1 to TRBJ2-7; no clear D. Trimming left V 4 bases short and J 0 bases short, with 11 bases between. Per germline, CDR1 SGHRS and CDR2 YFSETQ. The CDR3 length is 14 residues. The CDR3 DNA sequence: TGCGCCAGCAGCGCCGACACGTCCTCCTACGAGCAGTACTTC. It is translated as CASSADTSSYEQYF.

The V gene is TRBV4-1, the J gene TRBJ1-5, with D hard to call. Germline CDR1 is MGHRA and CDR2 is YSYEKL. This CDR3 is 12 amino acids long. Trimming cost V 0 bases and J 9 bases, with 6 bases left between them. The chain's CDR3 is CASSQEAGPQHF. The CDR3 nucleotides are TGCGCCAGCAGCCAAGAGGCAGGGCCCCAGCATTTT.

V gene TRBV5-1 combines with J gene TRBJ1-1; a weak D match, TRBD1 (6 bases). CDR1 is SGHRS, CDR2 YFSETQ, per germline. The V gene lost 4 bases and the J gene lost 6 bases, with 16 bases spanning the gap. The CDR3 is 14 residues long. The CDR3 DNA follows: TGCGCCAGCAGCAAGACAGGATCGTCGGCTGAAGCTTTCTTT. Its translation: CASSKTGSSAEAFF.

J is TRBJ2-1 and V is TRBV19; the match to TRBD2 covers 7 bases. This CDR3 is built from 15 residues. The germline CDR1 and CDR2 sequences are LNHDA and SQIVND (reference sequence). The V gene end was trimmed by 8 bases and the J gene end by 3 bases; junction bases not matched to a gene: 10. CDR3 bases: TGTGCCAGTCAAAAAGTCGCTAGCGGCTACAATGAGCAGTTCTTC. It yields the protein CASQKVASGYNEQFF.

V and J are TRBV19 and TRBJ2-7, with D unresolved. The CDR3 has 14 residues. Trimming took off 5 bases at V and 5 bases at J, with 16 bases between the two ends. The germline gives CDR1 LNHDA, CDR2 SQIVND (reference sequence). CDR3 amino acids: CASSLEPYRNEQYF. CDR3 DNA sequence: TGTGCCAGTAGTCTGGAGCCCTATCGCAACGAGCAGTACTTC.

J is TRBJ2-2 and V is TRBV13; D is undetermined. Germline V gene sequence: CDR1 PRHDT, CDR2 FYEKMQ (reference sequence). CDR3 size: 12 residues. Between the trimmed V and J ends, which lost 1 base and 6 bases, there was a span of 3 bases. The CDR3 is CASSLDAGELFF. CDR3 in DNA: TGTGCCAGCAGCTTAGACGCCGGGGAGCTGTTTTTT.

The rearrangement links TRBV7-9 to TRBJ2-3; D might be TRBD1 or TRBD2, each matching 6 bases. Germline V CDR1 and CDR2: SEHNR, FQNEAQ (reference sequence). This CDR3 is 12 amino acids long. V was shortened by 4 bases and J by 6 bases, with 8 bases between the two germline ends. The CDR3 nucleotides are TGTGCCAGCAGCTGGAGGGGGGATACGCAGTATTTT. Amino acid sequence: CASSWRGDTQYF.

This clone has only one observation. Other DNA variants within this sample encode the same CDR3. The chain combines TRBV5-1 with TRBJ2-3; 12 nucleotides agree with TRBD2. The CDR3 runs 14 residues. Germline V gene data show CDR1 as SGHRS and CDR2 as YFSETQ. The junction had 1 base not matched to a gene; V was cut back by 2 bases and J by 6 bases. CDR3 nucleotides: TGCGCCAGCAGCTTAGGACTAGCGGGGGATACGCAGTATTTT. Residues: CASSLGLAGDTQYF.

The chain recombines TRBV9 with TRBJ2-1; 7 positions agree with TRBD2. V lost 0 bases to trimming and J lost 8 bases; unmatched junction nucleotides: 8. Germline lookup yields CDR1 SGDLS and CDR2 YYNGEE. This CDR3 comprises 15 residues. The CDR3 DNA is TGTGCCAGCAGCGTAGATTGGGGGAGCGGGGATGAGCAGTTCTTC. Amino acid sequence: CASSVDWGSGDEQFF.

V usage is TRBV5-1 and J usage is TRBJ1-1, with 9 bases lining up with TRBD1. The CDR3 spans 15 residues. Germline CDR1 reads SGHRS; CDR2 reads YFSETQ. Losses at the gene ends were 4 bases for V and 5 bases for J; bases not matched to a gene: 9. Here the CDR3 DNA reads TGCGCCAGCAGCCTAGGGTGGACAGGGGAGACTGAAGCTTTCTTT. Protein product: CASSLGWTGETEAFF.

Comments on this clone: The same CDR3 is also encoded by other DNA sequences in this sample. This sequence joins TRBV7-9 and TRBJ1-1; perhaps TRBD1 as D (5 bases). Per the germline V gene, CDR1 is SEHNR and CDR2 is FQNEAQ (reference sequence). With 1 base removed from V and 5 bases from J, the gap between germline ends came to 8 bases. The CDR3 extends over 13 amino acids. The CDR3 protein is CASSLGGVTEAFF. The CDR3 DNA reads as TGTGCCAGCAGCTTAGGAGGGGTGACTGAAGCTTTCTTT.

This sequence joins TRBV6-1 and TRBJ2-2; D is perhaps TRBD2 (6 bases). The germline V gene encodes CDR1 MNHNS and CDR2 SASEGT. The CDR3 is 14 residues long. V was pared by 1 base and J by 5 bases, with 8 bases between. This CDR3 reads CASSEEAGTGELFF. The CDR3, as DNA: TGTGCCAGCAGTGAAGAGGCGGGAACCGGGGAGCTGTTTTTT.

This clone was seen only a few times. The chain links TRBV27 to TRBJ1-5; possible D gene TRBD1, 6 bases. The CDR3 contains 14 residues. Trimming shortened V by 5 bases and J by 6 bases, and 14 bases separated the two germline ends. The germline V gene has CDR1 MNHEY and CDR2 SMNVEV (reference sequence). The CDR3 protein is CASSQTGSGQPQHF. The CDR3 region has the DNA TGTGCCAGCAGTCAAACAGGGAGCGGTCAGCCCCAGCATTTT.

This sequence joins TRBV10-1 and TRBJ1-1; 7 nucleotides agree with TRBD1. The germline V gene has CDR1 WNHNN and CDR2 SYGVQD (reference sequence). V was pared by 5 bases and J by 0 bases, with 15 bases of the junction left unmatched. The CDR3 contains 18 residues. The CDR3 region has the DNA TGCGCCAGCAGTTTTAACCCAGGGGGTATCCCTTTGAACACTGAAGCTTTCTTT. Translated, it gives CASSFNPGGIPLNTEAFF.

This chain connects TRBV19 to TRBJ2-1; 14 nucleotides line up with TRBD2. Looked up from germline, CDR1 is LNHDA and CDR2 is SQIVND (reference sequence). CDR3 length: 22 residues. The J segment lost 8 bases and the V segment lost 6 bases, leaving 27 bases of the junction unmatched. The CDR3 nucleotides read TGTGCCAGTAGGACTACCCTATTCCTCGGACTAGCGGGAGGAGGGGGGCGGGATGAGCAGTTCTTC. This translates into CASRTTLFLGLAGGGGRDEQFF.

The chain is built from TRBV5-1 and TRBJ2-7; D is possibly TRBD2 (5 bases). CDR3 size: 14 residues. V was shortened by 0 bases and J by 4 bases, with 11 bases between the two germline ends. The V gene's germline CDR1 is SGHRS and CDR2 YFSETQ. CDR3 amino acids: CASSLAFGIYEQYF. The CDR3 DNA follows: TGCGCCAGCAGCTTGGCCTTCGGGATTTACGAGCAGTACTTC.

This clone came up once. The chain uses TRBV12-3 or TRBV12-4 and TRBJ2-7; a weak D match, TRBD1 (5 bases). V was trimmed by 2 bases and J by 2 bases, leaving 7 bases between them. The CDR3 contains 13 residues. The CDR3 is CASSLSGTYEQYF. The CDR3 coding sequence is TGTGCCAGCAGTTTATCAGGGACCTACGAGCAGTACTTC.

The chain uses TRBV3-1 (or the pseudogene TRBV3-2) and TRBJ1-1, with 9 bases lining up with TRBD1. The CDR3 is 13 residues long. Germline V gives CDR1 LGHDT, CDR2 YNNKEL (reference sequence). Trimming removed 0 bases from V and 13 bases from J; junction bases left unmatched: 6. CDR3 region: CASSQDPGTGNFF. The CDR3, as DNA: TGTGCCAGCAGCCAAGATCCCGGGACAGGGAATTTCTTT.

The CDR3 loop is CASSTGELFF. In nucleotides, the CDR3 is TGTGCCAGCAGCACCGGGGAGCTGTTTTTT. The chain is built from TRBV7-9 and TRBJ2-2; no definite D call. CDR1 is SEHNR, CDR2 FQNEAQ, per germline (reference sequence). With 5 bases removed from V and 5 bases from J, the gap between germline ends came to 0 bases. This CDR3 region has 10 residues.

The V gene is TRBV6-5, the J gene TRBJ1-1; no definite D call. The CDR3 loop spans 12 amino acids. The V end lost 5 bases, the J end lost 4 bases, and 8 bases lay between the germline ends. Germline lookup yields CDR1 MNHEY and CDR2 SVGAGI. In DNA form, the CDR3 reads TGTGCCAGCAGTAGAGAGAGCACTGAAGCTTTCTTT. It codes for CASSRESTEAFF.